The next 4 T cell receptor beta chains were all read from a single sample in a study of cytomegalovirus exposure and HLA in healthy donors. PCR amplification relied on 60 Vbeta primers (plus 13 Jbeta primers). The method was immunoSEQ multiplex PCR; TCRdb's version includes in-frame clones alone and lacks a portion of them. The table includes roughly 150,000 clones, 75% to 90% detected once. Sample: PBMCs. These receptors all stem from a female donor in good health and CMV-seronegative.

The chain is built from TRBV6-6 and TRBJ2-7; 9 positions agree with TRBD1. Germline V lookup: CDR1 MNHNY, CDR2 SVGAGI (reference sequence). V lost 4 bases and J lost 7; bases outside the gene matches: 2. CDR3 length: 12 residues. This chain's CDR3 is CASSSGTGEQYF. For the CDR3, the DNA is TGTGCCAGCAGTTCTGGGACAGGGGAGCAGTACTTC.

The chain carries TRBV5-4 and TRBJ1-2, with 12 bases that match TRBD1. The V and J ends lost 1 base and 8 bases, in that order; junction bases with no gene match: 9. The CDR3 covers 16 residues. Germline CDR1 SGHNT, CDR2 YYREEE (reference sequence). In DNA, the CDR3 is TGTGCCAGCAGCTTGCGGGACAGGGGGCGGCTAGGAGGCTACACCTTC. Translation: CASSLRDRGRLGGYTF.

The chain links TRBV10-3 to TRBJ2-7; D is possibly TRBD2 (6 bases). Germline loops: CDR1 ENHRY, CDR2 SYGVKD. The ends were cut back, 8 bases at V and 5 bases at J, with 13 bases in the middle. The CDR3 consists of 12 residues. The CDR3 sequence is CAIAKEGNEQYF. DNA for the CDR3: TGTGCCATCGCTAAGGAGGGCAACGAGCAGTACTTC.

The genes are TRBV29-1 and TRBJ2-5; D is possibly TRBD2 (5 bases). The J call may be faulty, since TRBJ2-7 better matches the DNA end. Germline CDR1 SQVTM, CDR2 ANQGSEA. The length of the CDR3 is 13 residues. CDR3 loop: CSVLPEGSYEQYF. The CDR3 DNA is TGCAGCGTTCTTCCCGAGGGCTCCTACGAGCAGTACTTC.